Here is one T cell receptor beta chain with its context. Other DNA sequences in this specimen translate into the identical CDR3. Trimming stripped 6 bases from V and 4 bases from J, with 10 bases between. Germline CDR1 is SNHLY and CDR2 is FYNNEI. This CDR3 has 13 amino acids. The data were obtained in a study of shared clonotypes between healthy human individuals. Authors' analysis steps: Junction-only sequences without quality scores came from ImmunoSEQ, so filtering differed. Assay: immunoSEQ multiplex PCR; the TCRdb copy retains only in-frame clones and omits some. Clonal size and the V and J genes are those of that table, whereas D and trimming came from the DNA. The data hold 950,000 to 1,100,000 clones, with about 76% observed a single time.

The chain uses TRBV2 and TRBJ1-5; possibly TRBD1 for D (5 bases). The receptor was isolated from a man aged 18 to 35 in good health. The sequenced material came from memory CD4+ T cells sorted from blood. Subset specified: CD45RA-negative fraction. The CDR3 nucleotides read TGTGCCAGCAGCCGGGACGGTAATCAGCCCCAGCATTTT. Translation: CASSRDGNQPQHF.